The 15 T cell receptor beta chains given below trace back to one sample, sequenced in a study of cytomegalovirus exposure and HLA in healthy donors. The PCR had 60 Vbeta and 13 Jbeta primers. The protocol was immunoSEQ multiplex PCR, while the TCRdb copy is restricted to in-frame clones and leaves out a portion. Here the sample spans about 160,000 clones, around 76% being singletons. Sequencing used PBMCs. The origin of the receptors is a female donor in good health and CMV-seronegative.

In this sample, this clone turned up a few times. The chain joins TRBV6-4 to TRBJ2-1; TRBD2 agrees at 12 bases. Germline values: CDR1 MRHNA, CDR2 SNTAGT. This CDR3 has 15 residues. Unmatched junction bases numbered 5, after V lost 3 bases and J lost 8 bases. CDR3 bases: TGTGCCAGCAGTGAGACTAGCGGGAGTTTCGATGAGCAGTTCTTC. It is translated as CASSETSGSFDEQFF.

The chain recombines TRBV20-1 with TRBJ1-1; D uncertain. Germline lookup yields CDR1 DFQATT and CDR2 SNEGSKA (reference sequence). The CDR3 consists of 11 residues. Trimming cost V 5 bases and J 6 bases, with 10 bases left between them. The DNA for the CDR3 is TGCAGTGCTTACTCCCCGCCTGAAGCTTTCTTT. Translation: CSAYSPPEAFF.

V and J are TRBV2 and TRBJ1-1; D is possibly TRBD1 (5 bases). CDR1 is SNHLY, CDR2 FYNNEI, per germline. The CDR3 is made up of 13 amino acids. The V end was cut by 6 bases, the J end by 0 bases, with 8 bases between. CDR3 amino acids: CASRGQLNTEAFF. The CDR3 DNA reads as TGTGCCAGCAGGGGGCAGCTGAACACTGAAGCTTTCTTT.

Here the CDR3 DNA reads TGTGCCTGGAGTGAGGTGGGCAGTCTGAACACTGAAGCTTTCTTT. Protein product: CAWSEVGSLNTEAFF. The chain combines TRBV30 with TRBJ1-1, with D unresolved. In germline, CDR1 is GTSNPN, CDR2 SVGIG (reference sequence). Trimming took off 1 base at V and 0 bases at J, with 12 bases between the two ends. The CDR3 runs 15 residues.

This chain uses TRBV7-9 with TRBJ2-7, with 7 bases lining up with TRBD2. Germline loops: CDR1 SEHNR, CDR2 FQNEAQ (reference sequence). The CDR3 runs to 13 residues. With V trimmed by 5 bases and J by 3 bases, 4 bases remained unmatched. CDR3 in DNA: TGTGCCAGCAGCGGGGAGGGAATCTACGAGCAGTACTTC. Amino acid sequence: CASSGEGIYEQYF. The variable domain in full, with the rest retrieved from reference TRBV7-9 and TRBJ2-7, is DTGVSQNPRHKITKRGQNVTFRCDPISEHNRLYWYRQTLGQGPEFLTYFQNEAQLEKSRLLSDRFSAERPKGSFSTLEIQRTEQGDSAMYLCASSGEGIYEQYFGPGTRLTVT.

The chain uses TRBV9 and TRBJ1-3; tentative D call: TRBD1 (5 bases). This CDR3 has 16 amino acids. The V and J ends lost 0 bases and 1 base respectively, with 11 bases between them. The germline V gene has CDR1 SGDLS and CDR2 YYNGEE. The CDR3 region is CASSVVGQASGNTIYF. DNA of the CDR3: TGTGCCAGCAGCGTAGTGGGGCAGGCTTCTGGAAACACCATATATTTT.

CDR3 amino acids: CASSARTGEETQYF. The CDR3 DNA reads as TGTGCCAGCAGTGCAAGGACAGGGGAAGAGACCCAGTACTTC. V and J are TRBV25-1 and TRBJ2-5, with TRBD1 matching over 9 bases. CDR1 is MGHDK, CDR2 SYGVNS, per germline. The CDR3 is 14 amino acids. With V trimmed by 4 bases and J by 3 bases, 3 bases remained unmatched.

The V gene is TRBV5-1, the J gene TRBJ2-5; D is unresolved. Germline V gene data show CDR1 as SGHRS and CDR2 as YFSETQ. V lost 0 bases and J lost 0, with 6 bases in between. The CDR3 covers 14 residues. CDR3 loop: CASSLVPDQETQYF. The CDR3 DNA follows: TGCGCCAGCAGCTTGGTACCGGACCAAGAGACCCAGTACTTC.

The J gene is TRBJ1-2, the V gene TRBV15; D gene ambiguous. V gave up 8 bases and J gave up 8 bases, with 18 bases separating them. CDR3 length: 13 amino acids. Germline lookup yields CDR1 LNHNV and CDR2 YYDKDF (reference sequence). CDR3 sequence (DNA): TGTGCCACCTCCGAATTGGAGTATGGCGGCTACACCTTC. Translation: CATSELEYGGYTF.

J is TRBJ1-2 and V is TRBV7-9; the D is unclear. The CDR3 spans 13 residues. Per the germline V gene, CDR1 is SEHNR and CDR2 is FQNEAQ (reference sequence). Between the trimmed V and J ends, which lost 5 bases and 1 base, there was a span of 8 bases. The CDR3 is CASSEQVNYGYTF. DNA of the CDR3: TGTGCCAGCAGCGAGCAGGTTAACTATGGCTACACCTTC.

The genes are TRBV29-1 and TRBJ2-7, with TRBD2 identical over 16 bases. CDR3 length equals 17 residues. Germline-derived CDR1 and CDR2 are SQVTM and ANQGSEA. Unmatched junction bases numbered 13, after V lost 6 bases and J lost 5 bases. CDR3 nucleotide sequence: TGCAGCGTCCAGCCGGGACTAGCGGGGGGGGCCCAAGACGAGCAGTACTTC. It specifies CSVQPGLAGGAQDEQYF.

The sample holds a few counts of this clone. J is TRBJ1-2 and V is TRBV6-5; 8 nucleotides match TRBD1. Trimming took 8 bases from V and 5 from J; bases not matched to a gene: 13. From germline, CDR1 is MNHEY and CDR2 SVGAGI. There are 15 residues in the CDR3. The CDR3 loop is CASGDRGGRGYGYTF. DNA for the CDR3: TGTGCCAGCGGAGACAGGGGTGGGAGAGGGTATGGCTACACCTTC.

V usage is TRBV19 and J usage is TRBJ2-3; 7 bases map to TRBD1. There are 12 residues in the CDR3. Germline V gives CDR1 LNHDA, CDR2 SQIVND (reference sequence). The V segment lost 3 bases and the J segment 11 bases; nucleotides outside the gene matches: 5. This CDR3 reads CASSMDRSQQYF. As DNA, the CDR3 is TGTGCCAGTAGTATGGACAGGAGCCAGCAGTATTTT.

The CDR3 bases are TGTGCCAGCAGTTTTTTGACAGGGGTTAAGCGGTCACCCCTCCACTTT. It translates to CASSFLTGVKRSPLHF. The genes are TRBV6-5 and TRBJ1-6; TRBD1 matches at 8 bases. Germline CDR1 and CDR2: MNHEY and SVGAGI. V lost 4 bases, J lost 10 bases, and 12 bases stayed unmatched. The CDR3 has 16 amino acids.

The chain links TRBV18 to TRBJ2-5, with 7 bases aligning to TRBD1. In germline, CDR1 is KGHSH, CDR2 LQKENI. V was clipped by 6 bases and J by 1 base; unmatched bases: 2. The CDR3 is 13 amino acids. The chain's CDR3 is CASSGTAQETQYF. In nucleotides, the CDR3 is TGTGCCAGCTCCGGGACAGCCCAAGAGACCCAGTACTTC.